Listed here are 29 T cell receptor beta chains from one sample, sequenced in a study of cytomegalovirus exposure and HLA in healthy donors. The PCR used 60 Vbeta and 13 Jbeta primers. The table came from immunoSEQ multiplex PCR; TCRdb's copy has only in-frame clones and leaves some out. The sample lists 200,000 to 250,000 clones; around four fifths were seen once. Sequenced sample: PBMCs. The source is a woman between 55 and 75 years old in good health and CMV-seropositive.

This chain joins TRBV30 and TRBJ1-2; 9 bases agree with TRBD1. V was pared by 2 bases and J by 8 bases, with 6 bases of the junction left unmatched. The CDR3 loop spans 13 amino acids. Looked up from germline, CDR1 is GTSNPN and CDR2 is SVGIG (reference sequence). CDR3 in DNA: TGTGCCTGGAGTCGGGGACAGGGTCGGGGCTACACCTTC. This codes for CAWSRGQGRGYTF.

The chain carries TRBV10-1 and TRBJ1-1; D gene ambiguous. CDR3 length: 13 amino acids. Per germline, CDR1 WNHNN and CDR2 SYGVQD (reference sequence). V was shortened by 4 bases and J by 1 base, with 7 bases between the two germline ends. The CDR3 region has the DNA TGCGCCAGCAGTGGGCCCCCGAACACTGAAGCTTTCTTT. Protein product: CASSGPPNTEAFF.

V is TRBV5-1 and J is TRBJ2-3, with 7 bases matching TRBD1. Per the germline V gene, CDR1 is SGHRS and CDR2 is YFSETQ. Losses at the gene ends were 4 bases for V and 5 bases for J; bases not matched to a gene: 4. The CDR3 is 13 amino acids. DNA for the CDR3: TGCGCCAGCAGCATGAACAGGGGAGATACGCAGTATTTT. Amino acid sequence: CASSMNRGDTQYF. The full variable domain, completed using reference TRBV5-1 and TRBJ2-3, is KAGVTQTPRYLIKTRGQQVTLSCSPISGHRSVSWYQQTPGQGLQFLFEYFSETQRNKGNFPGRFSGRQFSNSRSEMNVSTLELGDSALYLCASSMNRGDTQYFGPGTRLTVL.

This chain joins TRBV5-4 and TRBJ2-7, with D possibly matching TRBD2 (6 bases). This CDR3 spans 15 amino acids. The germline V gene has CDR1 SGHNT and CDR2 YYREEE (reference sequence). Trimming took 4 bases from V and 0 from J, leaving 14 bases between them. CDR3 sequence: CASSRGRGSSYEQYF. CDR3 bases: TGTGCCAGCAGCCGGGGACGGGGGAGCTCCTACGAGCAGTACTTC. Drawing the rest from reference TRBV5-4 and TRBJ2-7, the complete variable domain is ETGVTQSPTHLIKTRGQQVTLRCSSQSGHNTVSWYQQALGQGPQFIFQYYREEENGRGNFPPRFSGLQFPNYSSELNVNALELDDSALYLCASSRGRGSSYEQYFGPGTRLTVT.

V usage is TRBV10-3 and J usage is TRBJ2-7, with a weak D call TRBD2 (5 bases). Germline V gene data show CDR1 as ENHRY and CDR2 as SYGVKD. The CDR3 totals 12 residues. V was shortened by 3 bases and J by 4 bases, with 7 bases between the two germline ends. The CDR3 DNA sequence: TGTGCCATCAGTGAACGGGGTTACGAGCAGTACTTC. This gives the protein CAISERGYEQYF.

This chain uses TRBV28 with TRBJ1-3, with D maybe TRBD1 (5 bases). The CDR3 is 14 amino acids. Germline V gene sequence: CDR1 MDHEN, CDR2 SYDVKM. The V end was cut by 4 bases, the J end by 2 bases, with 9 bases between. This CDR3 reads CASSSPRAGNTIYF. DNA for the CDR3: TGTGCCAGCAGTTCCCCCAGGGCTGGAAACACCATATATTTT.

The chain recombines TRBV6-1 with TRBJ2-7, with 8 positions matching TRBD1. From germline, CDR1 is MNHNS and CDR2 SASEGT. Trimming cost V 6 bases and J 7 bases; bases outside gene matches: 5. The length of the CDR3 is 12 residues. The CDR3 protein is CASRGQEGEQYF. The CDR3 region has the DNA TGTGCCAGCAGGGGACAGGAGGGGGAGCAGTACTTC.

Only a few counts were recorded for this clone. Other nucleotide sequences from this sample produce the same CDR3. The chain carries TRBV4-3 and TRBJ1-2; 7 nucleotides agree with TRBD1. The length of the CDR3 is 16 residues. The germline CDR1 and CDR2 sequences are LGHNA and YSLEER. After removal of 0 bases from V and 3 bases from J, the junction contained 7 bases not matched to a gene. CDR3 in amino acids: CASSQDRTGPYYGYTF. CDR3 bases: TGCGCCAGCAGCCAAGACAGGACAGGCCCTTACTATGGCTACACCTTC.

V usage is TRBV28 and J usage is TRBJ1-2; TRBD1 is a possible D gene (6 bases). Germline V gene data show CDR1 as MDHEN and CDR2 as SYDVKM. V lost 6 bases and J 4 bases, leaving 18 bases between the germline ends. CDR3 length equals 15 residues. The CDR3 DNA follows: TGTGCCAGCAGCCACTACGGACAGACTTCCTATGGCTACACCTTC. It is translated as CASSHYGQTSYGYTF.

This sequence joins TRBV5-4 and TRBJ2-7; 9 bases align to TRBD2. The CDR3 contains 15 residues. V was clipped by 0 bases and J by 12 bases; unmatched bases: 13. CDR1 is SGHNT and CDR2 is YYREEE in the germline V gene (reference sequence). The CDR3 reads CASSLAGIAGAPRYF. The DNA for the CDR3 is TGTGCCAGCAGCTTGGCAGGAATAGCGGGGGCGCCGCGGTACTTC.

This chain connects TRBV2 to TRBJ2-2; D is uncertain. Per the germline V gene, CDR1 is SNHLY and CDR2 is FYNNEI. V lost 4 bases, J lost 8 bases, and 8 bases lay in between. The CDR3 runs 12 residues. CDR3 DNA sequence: TGTGCCAGCAGTGGATGGCAGGGGGAGCTGTTTTTT. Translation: CASSGWQGELFF.

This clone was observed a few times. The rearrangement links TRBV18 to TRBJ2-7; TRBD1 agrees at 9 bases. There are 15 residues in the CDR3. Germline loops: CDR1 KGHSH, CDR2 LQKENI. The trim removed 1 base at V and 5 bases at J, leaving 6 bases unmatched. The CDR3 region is CASSPRSGQGNEQYF. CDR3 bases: TGTGCCAGCTCACCACGGTCGGGACAGGGCAACGAGCAGTACTTC.

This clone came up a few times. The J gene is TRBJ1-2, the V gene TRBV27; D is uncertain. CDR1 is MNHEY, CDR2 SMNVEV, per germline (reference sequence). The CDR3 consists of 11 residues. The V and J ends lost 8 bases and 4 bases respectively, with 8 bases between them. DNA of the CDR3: TGTGCCAGCGGCGACACCTATGGCTACACCTTC. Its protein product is CASGDTYGYTF.

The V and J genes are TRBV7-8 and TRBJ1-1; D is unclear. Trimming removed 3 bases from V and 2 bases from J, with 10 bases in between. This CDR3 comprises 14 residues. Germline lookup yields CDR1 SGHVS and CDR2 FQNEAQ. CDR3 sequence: CASSFSRGNTEAFF. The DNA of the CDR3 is TGTGCCAGCAGCTTTAGTCGAGGTAACACTGAAGCTTTCTTT.

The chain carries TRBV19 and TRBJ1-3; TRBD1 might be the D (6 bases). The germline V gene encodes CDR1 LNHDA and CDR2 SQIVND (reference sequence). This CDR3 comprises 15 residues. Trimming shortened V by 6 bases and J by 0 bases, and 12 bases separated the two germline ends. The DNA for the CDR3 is TGTGCCAGTAGGTCTCAGGGGTTCTCTGGAAACACCATATATTTT. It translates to CASRSQGFSGNTIYF.

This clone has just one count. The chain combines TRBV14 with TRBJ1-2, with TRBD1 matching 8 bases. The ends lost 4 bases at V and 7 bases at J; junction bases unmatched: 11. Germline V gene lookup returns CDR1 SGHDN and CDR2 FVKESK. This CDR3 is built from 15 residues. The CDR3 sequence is CASSPMRTGTRGYTF. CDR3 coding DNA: TGTGCCAGCAGCCCCATGAGGACAGGGACCCGTGGCTACACCTTC.

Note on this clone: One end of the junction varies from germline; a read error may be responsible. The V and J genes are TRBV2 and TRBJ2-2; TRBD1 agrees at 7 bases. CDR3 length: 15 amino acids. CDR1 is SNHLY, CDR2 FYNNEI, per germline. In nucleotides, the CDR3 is TGTACCAGCAGATACAGGGGCCTAAACACCGGGGAGCTGTTTTTT. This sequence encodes CTSRYRGLNTGELFF.

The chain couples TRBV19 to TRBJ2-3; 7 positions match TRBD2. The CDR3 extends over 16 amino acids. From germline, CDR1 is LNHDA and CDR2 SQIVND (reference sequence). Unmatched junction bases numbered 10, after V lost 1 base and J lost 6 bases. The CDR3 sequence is CASSIGGAGEGDTQYF. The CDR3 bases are TGTGCCAGTAGTATAGGAGGGGCGGGAGAGGGTGATACGCAGTATTTT. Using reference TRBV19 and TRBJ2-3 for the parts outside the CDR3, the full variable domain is DGGITQSPKYLFRKEGQNVTLSCEQNLNHDAMYWYRQDPGQGLRLIYYSQIVNDFQKGDIAEGYSVSREKKESFPLTVTSAQKNPTAFYLCASSIGGAGEGDTQYFGPGTRLTVL.

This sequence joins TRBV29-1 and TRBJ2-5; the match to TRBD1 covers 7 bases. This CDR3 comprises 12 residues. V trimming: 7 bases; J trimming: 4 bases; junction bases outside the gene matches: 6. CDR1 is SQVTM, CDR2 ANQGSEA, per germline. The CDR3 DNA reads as TGCAGCGGTGAGACAGGGACAGAGACCCAGTACTTC. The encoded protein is CSGETGTETQYF.

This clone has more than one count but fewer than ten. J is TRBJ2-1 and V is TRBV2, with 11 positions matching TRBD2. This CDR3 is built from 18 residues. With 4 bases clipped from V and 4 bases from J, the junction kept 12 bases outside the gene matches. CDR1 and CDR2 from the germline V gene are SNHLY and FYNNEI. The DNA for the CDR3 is TGTGCCAGCAGTGGACTGGGGACGGGACTAGCGGCTTACAATGAGCAGTTCTTC. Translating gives CASSGLGTGLAAYNEQFF.

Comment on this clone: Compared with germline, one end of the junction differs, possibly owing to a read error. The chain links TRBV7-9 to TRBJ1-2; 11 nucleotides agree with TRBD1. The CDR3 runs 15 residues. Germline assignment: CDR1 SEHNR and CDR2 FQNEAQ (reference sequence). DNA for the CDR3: TGTTCCAGCAGCCCGGACAGGGGGCGCTTCCATGGCTACACCTTC. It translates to CSSSPDRGRFHGYTF.

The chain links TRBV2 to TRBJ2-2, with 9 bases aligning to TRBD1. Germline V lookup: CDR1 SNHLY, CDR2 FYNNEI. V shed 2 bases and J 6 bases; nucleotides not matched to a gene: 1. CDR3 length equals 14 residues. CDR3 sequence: CASSERTGAGELFF. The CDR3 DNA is TGTGCCAGCAGTGAAAGGACAGGGGCCGGGGAGCTGTTTTTT.

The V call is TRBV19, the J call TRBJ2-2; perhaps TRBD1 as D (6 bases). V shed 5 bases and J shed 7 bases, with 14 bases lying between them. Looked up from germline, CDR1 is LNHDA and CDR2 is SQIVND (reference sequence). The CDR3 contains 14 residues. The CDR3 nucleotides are TGTGCCAGTAGTTATCAGGGGCCGAACGGGGAGCTGTTTTTT. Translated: CASSYQGPNGELFF. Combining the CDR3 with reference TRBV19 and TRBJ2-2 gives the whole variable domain DGGITQSPKYLFRKEGQNVTLSCEQNLNHDAMYWYRQDPGQGLRLIYYSQIVNDFQKGDIAEGYSVSREKKESFPLTVTSAQKNPTAFYLCASSYQGPNGELFFGEGSRLTVL.

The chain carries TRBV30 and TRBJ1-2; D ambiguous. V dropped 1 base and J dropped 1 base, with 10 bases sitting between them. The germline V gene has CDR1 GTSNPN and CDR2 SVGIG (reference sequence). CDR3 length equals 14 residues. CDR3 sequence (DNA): TGTGCCTGGAGTGAAAACAGTTTTAACTATGGCTACACCTTC. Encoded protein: CAWSENSFNYGYTF. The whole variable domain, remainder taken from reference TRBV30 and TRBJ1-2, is SQTIHQWPATLVQPVGSPLSLECTVEGTSNPNLYWYRQAAGRGLQLLFYSVGIGQISSEVPQNLSASRPQDRQFILSSKKLLLSDSGFYLCAWSENSFNYGYTFGSGTRLTVV.

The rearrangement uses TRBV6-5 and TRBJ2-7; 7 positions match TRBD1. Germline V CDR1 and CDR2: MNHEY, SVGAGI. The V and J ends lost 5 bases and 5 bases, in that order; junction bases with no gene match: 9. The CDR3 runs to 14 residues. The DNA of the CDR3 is TGTGCCAGCAGTGAACACCGACAGGGAGACGAGCAGTACTTC. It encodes CASSEHRQGDEQYF.

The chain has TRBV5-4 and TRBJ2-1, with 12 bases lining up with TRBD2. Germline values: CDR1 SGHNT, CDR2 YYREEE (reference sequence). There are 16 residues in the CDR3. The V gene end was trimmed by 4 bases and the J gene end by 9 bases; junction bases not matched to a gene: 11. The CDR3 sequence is CASSPIGLAGMFEQFF. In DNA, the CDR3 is TGTGCCAGCAGCCCGATAGGACTAGCGGGAATGTTTGAGCAGTTCTTC.

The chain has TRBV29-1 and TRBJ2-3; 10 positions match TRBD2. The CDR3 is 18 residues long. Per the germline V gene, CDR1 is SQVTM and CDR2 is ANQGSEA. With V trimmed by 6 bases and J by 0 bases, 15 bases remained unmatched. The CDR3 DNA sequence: TGCAGCGTCAAGCATCCCCGGACTAGCGGTATTAGCACAGATACGCAGTATTTT. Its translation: CSVKHPRTSGISTDTQYF.

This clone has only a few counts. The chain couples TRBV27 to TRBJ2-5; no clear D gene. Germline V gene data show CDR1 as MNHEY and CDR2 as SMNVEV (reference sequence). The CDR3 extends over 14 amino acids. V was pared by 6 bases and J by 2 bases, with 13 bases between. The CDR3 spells CASRRFGRQETQYF. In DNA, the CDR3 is TGTGCCAGCAGGCGCTTCGGCAGGCAAGAGACCCAGTACTTC.

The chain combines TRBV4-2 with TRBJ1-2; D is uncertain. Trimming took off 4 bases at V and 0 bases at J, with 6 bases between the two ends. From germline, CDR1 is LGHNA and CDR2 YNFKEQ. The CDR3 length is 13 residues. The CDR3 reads CASSPETNYGYTF. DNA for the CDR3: TGTGCCAGCAGCCCGGAGACTAACTATGGCTACACCTTC.